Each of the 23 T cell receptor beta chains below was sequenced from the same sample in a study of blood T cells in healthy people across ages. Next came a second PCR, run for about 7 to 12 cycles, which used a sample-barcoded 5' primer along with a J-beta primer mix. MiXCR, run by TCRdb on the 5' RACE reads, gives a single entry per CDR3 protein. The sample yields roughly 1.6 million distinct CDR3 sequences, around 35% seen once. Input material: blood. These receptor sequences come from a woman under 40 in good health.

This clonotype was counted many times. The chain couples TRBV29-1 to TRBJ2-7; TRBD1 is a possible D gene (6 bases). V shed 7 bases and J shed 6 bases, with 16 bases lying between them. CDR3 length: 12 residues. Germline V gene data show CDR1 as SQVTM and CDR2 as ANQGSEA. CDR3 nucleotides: TGCAGCGCGCACGGTACAGGGACCGAGCAGTACTTC. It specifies CSAHGTGTEQYF.

In nucleotides, the CDR3 is TGTGCCAGCAGCTCAGGGGCGGGACAGGTCGAAGATACGCAGTATTTT. It codes for CASSSGAGQVEDTQYF. J is TRBJ2-3 and V is TRBV7-2; 8 bases are shared with TRBD1. Germline V CDR1 and CDR2: SGHTA, FQGNSA. The V and J ends lost 4 bases and 5 bases, in that order; junction bases with no gene match: 11. The CDR3 is made up of 16 amino acids.

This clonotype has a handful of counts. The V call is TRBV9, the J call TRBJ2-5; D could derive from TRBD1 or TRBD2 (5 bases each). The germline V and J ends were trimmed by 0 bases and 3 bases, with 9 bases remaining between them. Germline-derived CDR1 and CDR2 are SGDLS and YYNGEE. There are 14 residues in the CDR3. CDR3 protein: CASSVAEGKETQYF. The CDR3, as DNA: TGTGCCAGCAGCGTAGCTGAGGGGAAAGAGACCCAGTACTTC.

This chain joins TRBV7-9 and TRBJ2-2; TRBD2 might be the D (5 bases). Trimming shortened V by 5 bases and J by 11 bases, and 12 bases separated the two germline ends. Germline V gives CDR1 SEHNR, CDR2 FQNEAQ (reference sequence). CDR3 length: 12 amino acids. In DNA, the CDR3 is TGTGCCAGCAGCGCTTCCGGGGTCGAGCTGTTTTTT. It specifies CASSASGVELFF.

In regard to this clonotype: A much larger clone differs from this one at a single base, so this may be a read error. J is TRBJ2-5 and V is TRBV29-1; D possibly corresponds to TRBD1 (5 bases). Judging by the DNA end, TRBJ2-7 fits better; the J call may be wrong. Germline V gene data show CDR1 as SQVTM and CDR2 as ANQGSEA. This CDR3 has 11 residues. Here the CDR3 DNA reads TGCAGCGCGCTCGGCAGGGTCGAGCAGTACTTC. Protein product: CSALGRVEQYF.

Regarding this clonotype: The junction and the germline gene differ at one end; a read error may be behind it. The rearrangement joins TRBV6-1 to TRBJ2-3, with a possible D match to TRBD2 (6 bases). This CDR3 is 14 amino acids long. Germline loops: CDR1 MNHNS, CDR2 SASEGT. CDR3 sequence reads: CANSGGRYTGTQYF. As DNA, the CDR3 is TGTGCCAACAGCGGAGGGCGTTACACAGGTACGCAGTATTTT.

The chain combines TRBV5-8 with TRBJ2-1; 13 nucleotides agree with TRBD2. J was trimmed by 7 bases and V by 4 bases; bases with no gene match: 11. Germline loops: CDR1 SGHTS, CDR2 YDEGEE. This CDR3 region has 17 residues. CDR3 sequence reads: CASSPTLTSGGYNEQFF. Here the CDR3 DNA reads TGTGCCAGCAGCCCAACCCTGACTAGCGGGGGGTATAATGAGCAGTTCTTC.

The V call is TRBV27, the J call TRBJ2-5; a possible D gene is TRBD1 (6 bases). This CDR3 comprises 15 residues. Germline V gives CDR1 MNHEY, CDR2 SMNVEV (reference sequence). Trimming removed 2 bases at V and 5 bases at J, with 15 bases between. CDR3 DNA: TGTGCCAGCAGTTTAAGAGGACAGCGGTGGGAGACCCAGTACTTC. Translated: CASSLRGQRWETQYF.

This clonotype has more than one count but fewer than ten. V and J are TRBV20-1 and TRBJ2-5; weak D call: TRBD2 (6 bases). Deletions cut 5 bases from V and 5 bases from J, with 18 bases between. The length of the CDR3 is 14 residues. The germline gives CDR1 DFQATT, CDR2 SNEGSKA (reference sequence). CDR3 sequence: CSAPRGSGAETQYF. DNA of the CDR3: TGCAGTGCTCCTAGGGGTAGCGGCGCGGAGACCCAGTACTTC.

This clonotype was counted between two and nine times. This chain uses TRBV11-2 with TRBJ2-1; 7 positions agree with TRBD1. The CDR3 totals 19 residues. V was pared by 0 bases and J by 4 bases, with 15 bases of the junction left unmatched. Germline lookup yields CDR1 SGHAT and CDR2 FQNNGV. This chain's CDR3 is CASSLDPAVLRQGYNEQFF. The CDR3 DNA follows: TGTGCCAGCAGCTTAGATCCCGCGGTGTTGAGACAGGGATACAATGAGCAGTTCTTC.

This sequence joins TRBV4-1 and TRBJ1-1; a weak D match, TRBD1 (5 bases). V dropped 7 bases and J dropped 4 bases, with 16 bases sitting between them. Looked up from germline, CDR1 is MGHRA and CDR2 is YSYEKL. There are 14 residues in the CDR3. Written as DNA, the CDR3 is TGCGCCAGCAAAAACGAAGGGGATGGCACTGAAGCTTTCTTT. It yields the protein CASKNEGDGTEAFF.

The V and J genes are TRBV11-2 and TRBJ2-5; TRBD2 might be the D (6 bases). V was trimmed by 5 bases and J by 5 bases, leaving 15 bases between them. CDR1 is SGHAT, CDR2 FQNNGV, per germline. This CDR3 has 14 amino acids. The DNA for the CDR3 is TGTGCCAGCAGCCGGAGAACTAGCAGGGAGACCCAGTACTTC. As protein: CASSRRTSRETQYF.

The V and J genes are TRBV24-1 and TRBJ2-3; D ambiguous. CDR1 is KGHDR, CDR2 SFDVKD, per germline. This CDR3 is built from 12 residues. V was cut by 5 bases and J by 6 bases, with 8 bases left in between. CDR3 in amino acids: CATSGDSDTQYF. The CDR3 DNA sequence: TGTGCCACCAGTGGTGACTCTGATACGCAGTATTTT.

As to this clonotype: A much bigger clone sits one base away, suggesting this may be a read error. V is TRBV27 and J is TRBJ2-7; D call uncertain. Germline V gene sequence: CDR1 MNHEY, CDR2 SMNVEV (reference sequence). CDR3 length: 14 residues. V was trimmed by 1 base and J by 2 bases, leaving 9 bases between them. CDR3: CASSLFTGAYEQYF. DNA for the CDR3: TGTGCCAGCAGTTTATTCACTGGGGCCTACGAGCAGTACTTC.

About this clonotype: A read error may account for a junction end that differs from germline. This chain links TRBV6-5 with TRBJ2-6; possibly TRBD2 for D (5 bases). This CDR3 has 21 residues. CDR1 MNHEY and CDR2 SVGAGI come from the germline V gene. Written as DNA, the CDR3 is TGTGCCAGCAGTTACTCTGTCGGACTCACCAGTGACATCTCTGGTGCCAACGTCCTGACTTTC. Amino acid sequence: CASSYSVGLTSDISGANVLTF.

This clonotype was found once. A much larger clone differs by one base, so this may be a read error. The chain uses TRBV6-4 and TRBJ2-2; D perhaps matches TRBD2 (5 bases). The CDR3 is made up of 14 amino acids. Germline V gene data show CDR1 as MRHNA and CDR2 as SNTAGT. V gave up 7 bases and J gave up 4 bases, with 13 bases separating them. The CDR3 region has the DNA TGTGCCAGCACTACTAGTCCCGCCACCGGGGAGCTGTTTTTT. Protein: CASTTSPATGELFF.

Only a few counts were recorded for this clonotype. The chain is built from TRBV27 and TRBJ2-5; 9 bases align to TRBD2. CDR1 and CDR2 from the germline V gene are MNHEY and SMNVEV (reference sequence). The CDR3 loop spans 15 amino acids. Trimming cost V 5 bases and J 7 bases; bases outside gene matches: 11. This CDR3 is CASSPSGTSRGTQYF. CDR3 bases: TGTGCCAGCAGTCCTTCCGGGACTAGCCGTGGGACCCAGTACTTC.

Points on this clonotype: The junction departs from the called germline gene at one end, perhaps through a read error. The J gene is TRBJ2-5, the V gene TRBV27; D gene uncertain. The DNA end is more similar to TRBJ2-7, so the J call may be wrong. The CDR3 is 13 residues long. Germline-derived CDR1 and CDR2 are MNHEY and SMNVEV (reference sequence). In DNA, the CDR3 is TGTACCAGCAGTTTATTCGCAGGCTACGAGCAGTACTTC. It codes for CTSSLFAGYEQYF.

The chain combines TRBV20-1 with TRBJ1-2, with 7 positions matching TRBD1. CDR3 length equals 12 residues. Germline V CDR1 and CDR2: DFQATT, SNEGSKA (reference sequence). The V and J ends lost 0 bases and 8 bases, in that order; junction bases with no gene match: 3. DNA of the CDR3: TGCAGTGCTAGAGAGGGACAGCAGGGCTACACCTTC. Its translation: CSAREGQQGYTF.

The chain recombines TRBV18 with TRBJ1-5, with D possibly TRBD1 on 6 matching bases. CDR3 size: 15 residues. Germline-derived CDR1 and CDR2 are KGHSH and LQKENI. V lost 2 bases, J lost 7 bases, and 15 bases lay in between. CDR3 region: CASSPERGGRQPQHF. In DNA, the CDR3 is TGTGCCAGCTCACCAGAGAGAGGGGGTCGGCAGCCCCAGCATTTT.

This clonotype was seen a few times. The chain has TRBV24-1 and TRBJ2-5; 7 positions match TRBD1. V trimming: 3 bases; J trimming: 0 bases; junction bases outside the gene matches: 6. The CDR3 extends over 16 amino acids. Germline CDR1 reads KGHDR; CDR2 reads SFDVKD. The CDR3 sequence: CATSDPGQEYQETQYF. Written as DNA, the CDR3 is TGTGCCACCAGTGATCCCGGACAGGAGTACCAAGAGACCCAGTACTTC.

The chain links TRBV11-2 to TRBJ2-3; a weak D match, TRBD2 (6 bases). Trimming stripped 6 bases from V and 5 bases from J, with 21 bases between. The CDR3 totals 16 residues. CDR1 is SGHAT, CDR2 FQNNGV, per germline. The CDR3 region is CASSLGGLIGGDTQYF. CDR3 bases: TGTGCCAGCAGTTTGGGGGGACTCATAGGTGGAGATACGCAGTATTTT.

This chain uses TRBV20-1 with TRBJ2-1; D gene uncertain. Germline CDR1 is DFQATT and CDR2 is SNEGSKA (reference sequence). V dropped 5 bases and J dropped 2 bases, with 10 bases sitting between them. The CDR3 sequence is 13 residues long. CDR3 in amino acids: CSAGPSTYNEQFF. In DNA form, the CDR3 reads TGCAGTGCTGGACCTTCCACCTACAATGAGCAGTTCTTC.